There are many counts of the clone carrying this T cell receptor beta chain. Its specificity is not known. This sample was taken from a study of T cells after yellow fever vaccination. CDR1 is MNHEY, CDR2 SMNVEV, per germline (reference sequence). CDR3 length: 14 amino acids. V dropped 5 bases and J dropped 1 base, with 11 bases sitting between them. TCRdb recomputed calls from the 5' RACE reads with MiXCR, one row per CDR3 protein. The sample holds some 320,000 distinct CDR3 sequences, roughly 4.3% seen once. Study conclusions and caveats: Sorted repertoires could include abundant contaminating clonotypes from bulk cells.

This chain joins TRBV27 and TRBJ1-1, with TRBD1 as a possible D gene (5 bases). The sequence derives from a man aged 18 to 29 who received the YFV17D yellow fever vaccine. Sequenced material: PBMCs, taken 5 days after the yellow fever booster vaccination. CDR3 loop: CASSPRGRNTEAFF. The CDR3, as DNA: TGTGCCAGCAGTCCCCGGGGCAGGAACACTGAAGCTTTCTTT.